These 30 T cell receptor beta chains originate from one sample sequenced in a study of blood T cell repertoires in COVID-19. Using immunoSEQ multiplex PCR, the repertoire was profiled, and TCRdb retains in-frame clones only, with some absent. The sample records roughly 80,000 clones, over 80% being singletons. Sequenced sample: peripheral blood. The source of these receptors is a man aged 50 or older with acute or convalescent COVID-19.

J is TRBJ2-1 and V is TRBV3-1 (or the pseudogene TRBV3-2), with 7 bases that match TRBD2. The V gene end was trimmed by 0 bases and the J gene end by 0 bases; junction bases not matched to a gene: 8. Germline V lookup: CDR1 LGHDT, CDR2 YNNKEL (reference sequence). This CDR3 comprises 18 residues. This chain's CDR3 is CASSQDPPGGSSYNEQFF. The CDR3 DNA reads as TGTGCCAGCAGCCAAGATCCCCCGGGAGGCAGCTCCTACAATGAGCAGTTCTTC.

CDR3 nucleotide sequence: TGTGCCACTCGACCCCGGACTAGCGGGAGGGTCGGCTCCTACAATGAGCAGTTCTTC. It encodes CATRPRTSGRVGSYNEQFF. This chain joins TRBV10-3 and TRBJ2-1; TRBD2 agrees at 15 bases. The V gene end was trimmed by 10 bases and the J gene end by 0 bases; junction bases not matched to a gene: 13. The CDR3 length is 19 residues. Germline CDR1 and CDR2: ENHRY and SYGVKD.

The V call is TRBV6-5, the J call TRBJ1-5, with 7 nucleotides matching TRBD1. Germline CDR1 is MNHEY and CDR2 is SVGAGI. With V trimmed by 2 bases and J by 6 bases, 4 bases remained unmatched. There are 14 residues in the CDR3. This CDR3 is CASSYGRGSQPQHF. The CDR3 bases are TGTGCCAGCAGTTACGGCAGGGGGAGTCAGCCCCAGCATTTT.

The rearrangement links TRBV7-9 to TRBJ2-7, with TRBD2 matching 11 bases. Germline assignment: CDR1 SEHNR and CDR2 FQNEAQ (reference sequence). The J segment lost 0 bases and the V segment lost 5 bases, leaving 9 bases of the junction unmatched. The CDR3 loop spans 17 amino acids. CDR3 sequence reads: CASSPALGLAVSYEQYF. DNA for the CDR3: TGTGCCAGCAGCCCAGCATTGGGACTAGCGGTCTCCTACGAGCAGTACTTC.

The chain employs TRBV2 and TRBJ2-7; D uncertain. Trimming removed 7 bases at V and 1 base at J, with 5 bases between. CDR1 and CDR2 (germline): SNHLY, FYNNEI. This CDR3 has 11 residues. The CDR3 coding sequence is TGTGCCAGCACACAATCCTACGAGCAGTACTTC. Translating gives CASTQSYEQYF.

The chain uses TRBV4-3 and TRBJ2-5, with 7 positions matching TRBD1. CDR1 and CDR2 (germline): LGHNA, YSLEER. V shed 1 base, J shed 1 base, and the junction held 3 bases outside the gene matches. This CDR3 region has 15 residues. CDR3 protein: CASSQGTGLQETQYF. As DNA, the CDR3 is TGCGCCAGCAGCCAAGGGACAGGCCTCCAAGAGACCCAGTACTTC.

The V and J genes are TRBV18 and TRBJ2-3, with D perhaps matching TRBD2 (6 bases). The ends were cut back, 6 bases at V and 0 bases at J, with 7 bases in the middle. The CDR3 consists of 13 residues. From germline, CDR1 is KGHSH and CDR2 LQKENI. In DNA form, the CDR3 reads TGTGCCAGCTCCGGGACTAGCACAGATACGCAGTATTTT. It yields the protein CASSGTSTDTQYF.

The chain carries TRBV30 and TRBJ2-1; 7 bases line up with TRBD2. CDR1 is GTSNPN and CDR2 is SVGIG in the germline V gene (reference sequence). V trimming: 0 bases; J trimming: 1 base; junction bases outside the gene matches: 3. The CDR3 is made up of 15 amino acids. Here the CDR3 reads CAWSVWGGSYNEQFF. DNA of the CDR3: TGTGCCTGGAGTGTTTGGGGGGGGTCCTACAATGAGCAGTTCTTC.

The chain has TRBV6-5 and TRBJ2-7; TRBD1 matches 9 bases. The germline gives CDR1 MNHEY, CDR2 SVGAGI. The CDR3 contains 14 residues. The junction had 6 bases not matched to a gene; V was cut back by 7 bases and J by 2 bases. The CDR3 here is CASNPGQGTYEQYF. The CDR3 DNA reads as TGTGCCAGCAACCCGGGACAGGGAACCTACGAGCAGTACTTC.

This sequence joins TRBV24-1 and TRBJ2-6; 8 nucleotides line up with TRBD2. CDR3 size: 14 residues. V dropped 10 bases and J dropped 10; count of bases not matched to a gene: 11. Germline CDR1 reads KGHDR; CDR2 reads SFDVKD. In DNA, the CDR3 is TGTGCCACTTTCTTAAAGCGGGGGAGAAACGTCCTGACTTTC. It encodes CATFLKRGRNVLTF.

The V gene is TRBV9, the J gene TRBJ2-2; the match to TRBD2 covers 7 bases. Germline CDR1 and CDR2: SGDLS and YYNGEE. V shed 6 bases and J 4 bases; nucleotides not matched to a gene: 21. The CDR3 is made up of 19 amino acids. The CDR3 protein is CASTQPALAVEGVTGELFF. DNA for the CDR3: TGTGCCAGCACCCAACCCGCGCTAGCGGTCGAAGGGGTCACCGGGGAGCTGTTTTTT.

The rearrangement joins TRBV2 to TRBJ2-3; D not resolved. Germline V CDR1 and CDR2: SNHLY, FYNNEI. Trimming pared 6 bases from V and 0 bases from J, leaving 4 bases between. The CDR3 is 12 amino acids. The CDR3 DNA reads TGTGCCAGCAGGGCTAGCACAGATACGCAGTATTTT. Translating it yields CASRASTDTQYF.

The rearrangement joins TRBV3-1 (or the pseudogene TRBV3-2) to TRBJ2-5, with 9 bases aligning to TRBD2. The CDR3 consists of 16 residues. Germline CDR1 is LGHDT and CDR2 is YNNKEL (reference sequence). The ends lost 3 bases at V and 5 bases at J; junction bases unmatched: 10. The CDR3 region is CASSHHQAGGGETQYF. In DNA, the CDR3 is TGTGCCAGCAGCCACCACCAAGCGGGGGGTGGGGAGACCCAGTACTTC.

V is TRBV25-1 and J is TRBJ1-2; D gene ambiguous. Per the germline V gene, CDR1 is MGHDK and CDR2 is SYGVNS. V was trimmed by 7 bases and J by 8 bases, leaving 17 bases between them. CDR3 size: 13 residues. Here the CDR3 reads CASTRDGAAGYTF. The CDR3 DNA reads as TGTGCCAGCACGAGGGATGGCGCAGCAGGCTACACCTTC.

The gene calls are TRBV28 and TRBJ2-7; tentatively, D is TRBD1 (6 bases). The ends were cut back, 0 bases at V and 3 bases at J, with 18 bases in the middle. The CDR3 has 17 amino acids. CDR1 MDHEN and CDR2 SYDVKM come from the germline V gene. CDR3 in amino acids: CASSLWGAKTGFYEQYF. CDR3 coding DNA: TGTGCCAGCAGTTTATGGGGGGCTAAAACAGGATTCTACGAGCAGTACTTC.

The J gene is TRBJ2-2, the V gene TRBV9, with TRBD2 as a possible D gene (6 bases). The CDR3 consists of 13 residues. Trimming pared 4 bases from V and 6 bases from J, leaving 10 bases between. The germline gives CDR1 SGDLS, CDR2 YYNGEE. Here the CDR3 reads CASSTRDSGELFF. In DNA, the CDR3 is TGTGCCAGCAGCACCAGGGACTCCGGGGAGCTGTTTTTT.

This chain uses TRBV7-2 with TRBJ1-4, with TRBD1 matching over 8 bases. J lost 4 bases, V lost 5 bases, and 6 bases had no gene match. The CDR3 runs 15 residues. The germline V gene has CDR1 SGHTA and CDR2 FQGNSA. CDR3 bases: TGTGCCAGCAGCCACCGACAGGGGATTAATGAAAAACTGTTTTTT. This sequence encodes CASSHRQGINEKLFF.

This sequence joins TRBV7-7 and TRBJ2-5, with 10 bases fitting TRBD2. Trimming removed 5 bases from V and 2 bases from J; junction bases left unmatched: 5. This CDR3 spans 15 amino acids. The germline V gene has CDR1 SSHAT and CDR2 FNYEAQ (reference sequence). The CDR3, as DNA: TGTGCCAGCAGCAAAAGCGGGGGGGCTCAAGAGACCCAGTACTTC. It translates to CASSKSGGAQETQYF.

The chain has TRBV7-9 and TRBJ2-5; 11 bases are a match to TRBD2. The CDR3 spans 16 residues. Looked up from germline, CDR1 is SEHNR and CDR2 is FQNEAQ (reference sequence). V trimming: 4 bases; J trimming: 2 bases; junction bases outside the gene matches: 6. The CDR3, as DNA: TGTGCCAGCAGCTCGACTTTAGCGGGGGGGCAAGAGACCCAGTACTTC. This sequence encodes CASSSTLAGGQETQYF. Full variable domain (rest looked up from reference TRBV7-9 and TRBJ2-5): DTGVSQNPRHKITKRGQNVTFRCDPISEHNRLYWYRQTLGQGPEFLTYFQNEAQLEKSRLLSDRFSAERPKGSFSTLEIQRTEQGDSAMYLCASSSTLAGGQETQYFGPGTRLLVL.

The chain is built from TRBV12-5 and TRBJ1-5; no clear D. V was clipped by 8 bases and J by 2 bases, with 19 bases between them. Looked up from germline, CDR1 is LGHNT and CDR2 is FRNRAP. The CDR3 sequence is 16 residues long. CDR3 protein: CASQLGPRRGNQPQHF. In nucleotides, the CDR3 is TGTGCTAGTCAGCTCGGGCCCCGGAGGGGCAATCAGCCCCAGCATTTT.

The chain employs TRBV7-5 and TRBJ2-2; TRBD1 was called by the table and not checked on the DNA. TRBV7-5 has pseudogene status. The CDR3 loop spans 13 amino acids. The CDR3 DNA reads TGTGCCAGTGACACCTCAAACACCGGGGAGCTGTTTTTT. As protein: CASDTSNTGELFF.

In DNA, the CDR3 is TGTGCCAGCAGCCGACAGGGCCACTATGGCTACACCTTC. It encodes CASSRQGHYGYTF. The chain employs TRBV12-3 or TRBV12-4 and TRBJ1-2, with 7 bases matching TRBD1. This CDR3 region has 13 residues. J gave up 3 bases and V 6 bases, and 4 bases lay outside the gene matches.

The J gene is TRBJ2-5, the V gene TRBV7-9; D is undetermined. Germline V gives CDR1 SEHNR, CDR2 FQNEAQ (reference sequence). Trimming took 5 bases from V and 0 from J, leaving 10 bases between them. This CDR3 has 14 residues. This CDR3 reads CASSAPTDQETQYF. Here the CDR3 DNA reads TGTGCCAGCAGCGCCCCAACGGACCAAGAGACCCAGTACTTC.

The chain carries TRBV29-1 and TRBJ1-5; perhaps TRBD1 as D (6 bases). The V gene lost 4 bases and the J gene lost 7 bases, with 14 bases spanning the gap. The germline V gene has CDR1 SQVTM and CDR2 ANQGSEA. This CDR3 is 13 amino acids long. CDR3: CSVGGGVKQPQHF. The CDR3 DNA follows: TGCAGCGTTGGAGGGGGTGTAAAGCAGCCCCAGCATTTT.

CDR3 in amino acids: CATSTRENEKLFF. The CDR3 DNA reads as TGTGCCACCAGCACCCGAGAAAATGAAAAACTGTTTTTT. This rearrangement joins TRBV15 to TRBJ1-4; D is unclear. Trimming shortened V by 4 bases and J by 5 bases, and 8 bases separated the two germline ends. Germline values: CDR1 LNHNV, CDR2 YYDKDF (reference sequence). The CDR3 runs 13 residues. Filled out from reference TRBV15 and TRBJ1-4, the complete variable domain reads DAMVIQNPRYQVTQFGKPVTLSCSQTLNHNVMYWYQQKSSQAPKLLFHYYDKDFNNEADTPDNFQSRRPNTSFCFLDIRSPGLGDTAMYLCATSTRENEKLFFGSGTQLSVL.

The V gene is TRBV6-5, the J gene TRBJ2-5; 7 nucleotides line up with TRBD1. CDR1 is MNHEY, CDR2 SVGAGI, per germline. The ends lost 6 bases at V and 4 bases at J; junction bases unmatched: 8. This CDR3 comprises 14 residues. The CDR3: CASRRDRVGETQYF. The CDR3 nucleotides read TGTGCCAGCAGAAGAGACAGGGTGGGAGAGACCCAGTACTTC.

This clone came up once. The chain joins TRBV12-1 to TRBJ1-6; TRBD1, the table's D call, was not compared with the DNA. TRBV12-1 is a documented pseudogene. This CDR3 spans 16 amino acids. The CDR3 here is CASSKQGPSYNSPLHF. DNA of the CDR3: TGTGCCAGCAGCAAACAGGGGCCCTCCTATAATTCACCCCTCCACTTT.

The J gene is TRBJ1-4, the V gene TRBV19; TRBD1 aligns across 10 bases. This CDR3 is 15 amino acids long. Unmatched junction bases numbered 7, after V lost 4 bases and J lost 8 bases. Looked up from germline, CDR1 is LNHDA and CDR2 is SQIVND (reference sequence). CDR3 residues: CASSTTGGRREKLFF. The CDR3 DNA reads TGTGCCAGTAGTACGACAGGGGGCCGCCGAGAAAAACTGTTTTTT.

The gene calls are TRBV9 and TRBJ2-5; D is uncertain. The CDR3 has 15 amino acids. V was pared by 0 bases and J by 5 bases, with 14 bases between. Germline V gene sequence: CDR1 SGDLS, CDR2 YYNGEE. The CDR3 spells CASSVAPIPVETQYF. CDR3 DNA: TGTGCCAGCAGCGTAGCCCCAATACCAGTGGAGACCCAGTACTTC. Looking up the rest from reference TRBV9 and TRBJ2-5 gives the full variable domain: DSGVTQTPKHLITATGQRVTLRCSPRSGDLSVYWYQQSLDQGLQFLIQYYNGEERAKGNILERFSAQQFPDLHSELNLSSLELGDSALYFCASSVAPIPVETQYFGPGTRLLVL.

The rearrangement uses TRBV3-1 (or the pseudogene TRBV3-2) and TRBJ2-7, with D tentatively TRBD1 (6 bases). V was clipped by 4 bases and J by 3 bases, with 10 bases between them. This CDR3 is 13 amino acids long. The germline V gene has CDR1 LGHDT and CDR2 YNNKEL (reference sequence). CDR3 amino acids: CASSPGQNYEQYF. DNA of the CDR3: TGTGCCAGCAGCCCCGGACAGAACTACGAGCAGTACTTC.